This T cell receptor (beta chain) was observed in a study of graft-versus-host responses after intestinal transplantation. With regard to this clone: The same CDR3 arises from other DNA sequences in this sample as well.

The table came from immunoSEQ multiplex PCR; TCRdb's copy has only in-frame clones and leaves some out. The data hold about 40,000 clones, with 91% observed a single time. V was clipped by 0 bases and J by 3 bases; unmatched bases: 6. Per the germline V gene, CDR1 is SGHRS and CDR2 is YFSETQ. This CDR3 is built from 16 residues. This specimen was PBMCs, taken around 330 days after intestinal transplant. The V call is TRBV5-1, the J call TRBJ2-1, with 7 bases matching TRBD2. The TCR sequence derives from a human patient who received an intestinal transplant, so some T cells may come from the graft donor. The CDR3 sequence is CASSLGGGGFYNEQFF. Written as DNA, the CDR3 is TGCGCCAGCAGCTTGGGGGGGGGAGGTTTCTACAATGAGCAGTTCTTC.